This T cell receptor beta chain was profiled in a study of T-cell reconstitution after alpha-beta-depleted transplantation in children. Preparation of the TCRbeta library was carried out with unique molecular identifiers. MiXCR, applied by TCRdb to the PCR reads, yields one record per CDR3 protein. This sample has 84,000 or so distinct CDR3 sequences; 15% occur once, and the top ten carry around a fifth. Concerning this clonotype itself: Antigen specificity is unknown.

Study observations and caveats: T-cell numbers and diversity, one year after transplant, stemmed largely from T cells that were newly produced. The study reportedly traced alpha-beta T cells about two months after transplant to several hundred expanded graft clones.

The sequenced sample was PBMCs, mostly from graft donor cells, obtained 180 days after TCRalphabeta/CD19-depleted stem cell transplant. The sequence derives from a male patient between 2 and 15 years old who had a stem cell transplant for acute lymphoblastic leukemia, so the T cells may come from the graft donor.

This CDR3 reads CATMTGLKNIQYF. The CDR3 DNA sequence: TGTGCCACCATGACAGGCCTGAAAAACATTCAGTACTTC. The chain has TRBV12-3 or TRBV12-4 and TRBJ2-4; D perhaps matches TRBD1 (6 bases). The CDR3 sequence is 13 residues long. V lost 10 bases and J 4 bases, leaving 14 bases between the germline ends.